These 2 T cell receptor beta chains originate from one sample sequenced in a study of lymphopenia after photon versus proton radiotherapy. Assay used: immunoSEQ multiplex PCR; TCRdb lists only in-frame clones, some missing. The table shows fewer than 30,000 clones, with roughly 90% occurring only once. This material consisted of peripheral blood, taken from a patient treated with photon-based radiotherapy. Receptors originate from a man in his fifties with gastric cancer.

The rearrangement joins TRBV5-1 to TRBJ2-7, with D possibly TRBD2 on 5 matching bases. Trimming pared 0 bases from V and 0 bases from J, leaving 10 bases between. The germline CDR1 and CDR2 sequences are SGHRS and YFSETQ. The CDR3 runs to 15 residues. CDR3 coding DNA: TGCGCCAGCAGCTTGGAGGCAGCGGACTCCTACGAGCAGTACTTC. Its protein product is CASSLEAADSYEQYF.

CDR3 in DNA: TGTGCCAGCAGCGCCGTGGACAGGGGGTCTGGAAACACCATATATTTT. Translating gives CASSAVDRGSGNTIYF. The gene calls are TRBV5-8 and TRBJ1-3, with 10 nucleotides matching TRBD1. The germline V gene has CDR1 SGHTS and CDR2 YDEGEE. CDR3 length: 16 amino acids. The J segment lost 1 base and the V segment lost 4 bases, leaving 5 bases of the junction unmatched.